In this sample, the clone carrying this TCR beta chain turned up a few times. Sorting was used to obtain naive CD8 T cells (CD8+CD4-CCR7+CD45RA+). Methods described previously, with TCR primers listed, were used for bulk TCR libraries. TCRdb re-called the PCR reads with MiXCR, one entry per CDR3 protein. The profile covers about 300,000 distinct CDR3 sequences, with 20% to 25% appearing a single time and over 0.7% taken by the ten largest. In germline, CDR1 is LGHDT, CDR2 YNNKEL (reference sequence). Trimming removed 5 bases at V and 0 bases at J, with 13 bases between. This CDR3 has 16 amino acids. This sample is drawn from a study of molecular identifiers for immune sequencing clone quantification.

Sequencing was performed on naive CD8+ T cells from blood, with Jurkat cell RNA spiked in. Subset here: FACS-sorted CD8+CD4-CCR7+CD45RA+ naive T cells. V usage is TRBV3-1 and J usage is TRBJ1-4; no definite D call. The TCR was taken from a human donor in good health. Some libraries in this study had Jurkat cell RNA spiked in. The CDR3 DNA is TGTGCCAGCAGCGATGGCCAGTCCTCAACTAATGAAAAACTGTTTTTT. Translated, it gives CASSDGQSSTNEKLFF.